The present T cell receptor (beta chain) was sequenced within a study of CD8 T cells in ankylosing spondylitis. By quantitative 5'-RACE with molecular barcodes, the TCR beta libraries were made. TCRdb re-analysed the 5' RACE reads in MiXCR, keeping a single row per CDR3 protein. The repertoire has under 150,000 distinct CDR3 sequences, roughly 8.8% of them found once; the top ten carry approximately 3.6%. The CDR3 sequence is 15 residues long. The germline V gene encodes CDR1 SGHTA and CDR2 FQGNSA. V gave up 5 bases and J gave up 1 base, with 12 bases separating them. Notes on the study in general: It appeared that ankylosing spondylitis blood was characterized by a TCR beta motif of fewer than ten highly homologous variants. Enrichment of disease-linked clones was reportedly significant in matched ankylosing spondylitis synovial fluid.

This clonotype has at least ten counts. Its antigen is unknown. Specimen: blood, either unsorted or a sorted T cell fraction (not recorded which). The chain recombines TRBV7-2 with TRBJ2-1, with D perhaps TRBD1 or TRBD2 (5 bases each). This clonotype was obtained from a male donor with ankylosing spondylitis or in good health (not recorded which). The CDR3: CASSIRENSYNEQFF. Here the CDR3 DNA reads TGTGCCAGCAGCATCAGGGAGAATTCCTACAATGAGCAGTTCTTC.